Below, 11 T cell receptor beta chains from the same sample are listed, as sequenced in a study of blood T cell repertoires in COVID-19. TCRdb's copy holds only in-frame clones and misses some; the assay was immunoSEQ multiplex PCR. Counted here are about 400,000 clones, around 90% occurring once; the ten biggest clones make up roughly 2%. Material for sequencing was PBMCs or T cells enriched from blood (not recorded which). The receptors here all came from a woman between 40 and 50 years old with acute COVID-19.

This clone occurred many times. The V and J genes are TRBV3-1 (or the pseudogene TRBV3-2) and TRBJ2-3; 13 bases match TRBD2. This CDR3 region has 16 residues. The germline gives CDR1 LGHDT, CDR2 YNNKEL (reference sequence). Losses at the gene ends were 0 bases for V and 8 bases for J; bases not matched to a gene: 5. The CDR3 reads CASSQDFTSGGGTQYF. DNA of the CDR3: TGTGCCAGCAGCCAAGATTTCACTAGCGGGGGGGGTACGCAGTATTTT.

Details on this clone: A read error is possible here, since a much larger clone lies one base away. This CDR3 is also generated by other DNA sequences in the sample. This sequence joins TRBV6-5 and TRBJ2-7, with TRBD1 matching over 7 bases. The germline gives CDR1 MNHEY, CDR2 SVGAGI. The V gene end was trimmed by 6 bases and the J gene end by 0 bases; junction bases not matched to a gene: 2. This CDR3 region has 13 residues. CDR3 loop: CASSNRGSYEQYF. In DNA form, the CDR3 reads TGTGCCAGCAGCAACAGGGGCTCCTACGAGCAGTACTTC.

The chain uses TRBV9 and TRBJ1-2; D remains unclear. Germline V lookup: CDR1 SGDLS, CDR2 YYNGEE. The V end lost 1 base, the J end lost 6 bases, and 10 bases lay between the germline ends. The CDR3 sequence is 13 residues long. As DNA, the CDR3 is TGTGCCAGCAGCGTATTCTCGGGTAATGGCTACACCTTC. Protein product: CASSVFSGNGYTF. The whole variable domain, remainder taken from reference TRBV9 and TRBJ1-2, is DSGVTQTPKHLITATGQRVTLRCSPRSGDLSVYWYQQSLDQGLQFLIQYYNGEERAKGNILERFSAQQFPDLHSELNLSSLELGDSALYFCASSVFSGNGYTFGSGTRLTVV.

V and J are TRBV5-1 and TRBJ1-2, with 11 bases matching TRBD1. The V and J ends lost 4 bases and 7 bases, in that order; junction bases with no gene match: 9. Germline CDR1 SGHRS, CDR2 YFSETQ. The CDR3 sequence is 15 residues long. CDR3 region: CASSPSGQGVVGYTF. For the CDR3, the DNA is TGCGCCAGCAGCCCCTCGGGACAGGGGGTGGTTGGCTACACCTTC.

V gene TRBV15 combines with J gene TRBJ2-4; 11 bases align to TRBD1. Unmatched junction bases numbered 8, after V lost 5 bases and J lost 8 bases. The CDR3 covers 15 residues. In germline, CDR1 is LNHNV, CDR2 YYDKDF (reference sequence). CDR3 sequence: CATSQDRGHWHIQYF. The CDR3 DNA sequence: TGTGCCACCAGCCAGGACAGGGGGCATTGGCACATTCAGTACTTC.

V gene TRBV6-5 combines with J gene TRBJ1-1; D is unclear. The CDR3 is 14 amino acids. Germline V CDR1 and CDR2: MNHEY, SVGAGI. With 7 bases removed from V and 1 base from J, the gap between germline ends came to 13 bases. CDR3 in DNA: TGTGCCAGCATCCCTTCCTACGGGAACACTGAAGCTTTCTTT. Encoded protein: CASIPSYGNTEAFF.

The gene calls are TRBV7-9 and TRBJ2-1, with 7 bases aligning to TRBD2. This CDR3 contains 16 residues. The ends lost 5 bases at V and 12 bases at J; junction bases unmatched: 19. Germline CDR1 reads SEHNR; CDR2 reads FQNEAQ (reference sequence). The CDR3 DNA is TGTGCCAGCAGCCCGCCTACTAGCGCAGCCAGGCTGGGGCAGTTCTTC. This codes for CASSPPTSAARLGQFF. The variable domain in full, completed from reference TRBV7-9 and TRBJ2-1, reads DTGVSQNPRHKITKRGQNVTFRCDPISEHNRLYWYRQTLGQGPEFLTYFQNEAQLEKSRLLSDRFSAERPKGSFSTLEIQRTEQGDSAMYLCASSPPTSAARLGQFFGPGTRLTVL.

V usage is TRBV6-6 and J usage is TRBJ2-1; a possible D gene is TRBD2 (5 bases). Germline CDR1 is MNHNY and CDR2 is SVGAGI (reference sequence). This CDR3 region has 13 residues. Trimming pared 5 bases from V and 9 bases from J, leaving 14 bases between. The CDR3 nucleotides are TGTGCCAGCAGTGGACTGGCATCCGGTGAGCAGTTCTTC. Protein: CASSGLASGEQFF.

This clone was recorded only once. This chain connects TRBV27 to TRBJ1-5; perhaps TRBD1 as D (5 bases). The ends were cut back, 2 bases at V and 7 bases at J, with 15 bases in the middle. Germline V gene lookup returns CDR1 MNHEY and CDR2 SMNVEV (reference sequence). The CDR3 length is 15 residues. The CDR3 DNA reads as TGTGCCAGCAGTTTAAGGACACCCTATGAGCAGCCCCAGCATTTT. Protein product: CASSLRTPYEQPQHF.

The chain combines TRBV12-3 or TRBV12-4 with TRBJ1-2; 7 nucleotides line up with TRBD1. The CDR3 contains 13 residues. V lost 6 bases to trimming and J lost 4 bases; unmatched junction nucleotides: 5. The CDR3: CASSRTGLYGYTF. CDR3 nucleotides: TGTGCCAGCAGCAGGACAGGACTCTATGGCTACACCTTC.

The chain links TRBV6-2 or TRBV6-3 to TRBJ1-1, with D possibly being TRBD1 (5 bases). V dropped 0 bases and J dropped 11 bases, with 10 bases sitting between them. Germline CDR1 reads MNHEY; CDR2 reads SVGEGT. The CDR3 runs 12 residues. The DNA of the CDR3 is TGTGCCAGCAGTTACTCGGGCAGGGTGGCTTTCTTT. Protein product: CASSYSGRVAFF.